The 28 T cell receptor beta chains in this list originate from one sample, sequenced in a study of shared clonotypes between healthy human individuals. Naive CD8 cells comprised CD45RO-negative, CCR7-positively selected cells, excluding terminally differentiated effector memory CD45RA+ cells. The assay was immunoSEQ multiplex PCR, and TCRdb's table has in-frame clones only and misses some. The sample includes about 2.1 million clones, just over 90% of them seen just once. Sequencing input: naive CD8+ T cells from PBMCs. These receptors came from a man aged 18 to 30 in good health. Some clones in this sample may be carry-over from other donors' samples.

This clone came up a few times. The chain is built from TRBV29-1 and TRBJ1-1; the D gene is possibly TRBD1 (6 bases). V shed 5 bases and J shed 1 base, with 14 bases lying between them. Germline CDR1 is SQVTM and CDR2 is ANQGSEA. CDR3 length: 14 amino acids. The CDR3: CSVIPGQWNTEAFF. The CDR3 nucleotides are TGCAGCGTTATTCCGGGACAATGGAACACTGAAGCTTTCTTT.

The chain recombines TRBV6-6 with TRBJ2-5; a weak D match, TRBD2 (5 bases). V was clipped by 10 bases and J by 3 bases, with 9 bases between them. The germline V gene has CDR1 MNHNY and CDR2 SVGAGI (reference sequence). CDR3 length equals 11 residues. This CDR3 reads CATGWKETQYF. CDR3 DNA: TGTGCCACGGGATGGAAAGAGACCCAGTACTTC.

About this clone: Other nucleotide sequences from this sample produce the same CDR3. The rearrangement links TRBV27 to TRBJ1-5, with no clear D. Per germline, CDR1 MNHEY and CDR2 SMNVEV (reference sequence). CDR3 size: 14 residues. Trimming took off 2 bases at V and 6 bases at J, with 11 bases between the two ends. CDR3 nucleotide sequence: TGTGCCAGCAGTTTAAGGTCTGGGAGTCAGCCCCAGCATTTT. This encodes CASSLRSGSQPQHF.

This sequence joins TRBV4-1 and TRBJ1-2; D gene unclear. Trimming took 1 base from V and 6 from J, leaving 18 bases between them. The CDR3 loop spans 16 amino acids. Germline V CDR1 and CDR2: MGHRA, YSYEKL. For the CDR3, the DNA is TGCGCCAGCAGCCAAGGACCCCCTGAGAGGAGGGATGGCTACACCTTC. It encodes CASSQGPPERRDGYTF.

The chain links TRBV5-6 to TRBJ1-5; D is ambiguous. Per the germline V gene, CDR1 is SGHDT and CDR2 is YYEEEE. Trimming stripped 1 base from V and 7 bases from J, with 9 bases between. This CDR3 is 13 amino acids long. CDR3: CASSLSKGQPQHF. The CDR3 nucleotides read TGTGCCAGCAGCTTGTCCAAGGGACAGCCCCAGCATTTT.

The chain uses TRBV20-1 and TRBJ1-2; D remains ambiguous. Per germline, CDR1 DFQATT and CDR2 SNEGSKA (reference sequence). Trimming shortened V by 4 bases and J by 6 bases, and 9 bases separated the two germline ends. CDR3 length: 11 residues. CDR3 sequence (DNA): TGCAGTGCTAACATGGAGGATGGCTACACCTTC. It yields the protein CSANMEDGYTF.

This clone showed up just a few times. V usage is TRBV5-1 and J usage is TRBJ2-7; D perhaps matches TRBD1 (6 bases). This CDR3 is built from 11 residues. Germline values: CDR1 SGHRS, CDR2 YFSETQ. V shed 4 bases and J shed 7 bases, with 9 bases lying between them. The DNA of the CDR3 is TGCGCCAGCAGCAGCCAGGGGGAGCAGTACTTC. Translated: CASSSQGEQYF.

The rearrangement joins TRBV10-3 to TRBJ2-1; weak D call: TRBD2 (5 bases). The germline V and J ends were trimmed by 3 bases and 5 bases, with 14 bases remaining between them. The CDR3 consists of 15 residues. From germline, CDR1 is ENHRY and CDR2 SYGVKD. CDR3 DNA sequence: TGTGCCATCAGTGATAGGGAGAAAGGGAACAATGAGCAGTTCTTC. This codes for CAISDREKGNNEQFF.

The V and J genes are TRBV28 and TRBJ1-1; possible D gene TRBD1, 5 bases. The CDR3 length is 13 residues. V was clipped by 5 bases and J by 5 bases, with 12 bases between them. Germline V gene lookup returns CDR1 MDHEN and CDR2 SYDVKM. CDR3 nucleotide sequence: TGTGCCAGCAGTCCAGGGATCGAAACTGAAGCTTTCTTT. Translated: CASSPGIETEAFF.

The CDR3 loop is CASSFSPSGRPNSYEQYF. In DNA form, the CDR3 reads TGTGCCAGCAGCTTTTCTCCTAGCGGGAGGCCAAACTCCTACGAGCAGTACTTC. The chain links TRBV5-4 to TRBJ2-7, with 11 bases that match TRBD2. The V gene's germline CDR1 is SGHNT and CDR2 YYREEE (reference sequence). This CDR3 is 18 amino acids long. The V and J ends lost 2 bases and 0 bases, in that order; junction bases with no gene match: 10.

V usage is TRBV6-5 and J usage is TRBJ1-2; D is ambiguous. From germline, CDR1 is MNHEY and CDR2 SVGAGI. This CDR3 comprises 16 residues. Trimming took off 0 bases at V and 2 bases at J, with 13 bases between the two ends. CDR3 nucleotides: TGTGCCAGCAGTTACTCAGTGTCCGGGCAGAACTATGGCTACACCTTC. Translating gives CASSYSVSGQNYGYTF.

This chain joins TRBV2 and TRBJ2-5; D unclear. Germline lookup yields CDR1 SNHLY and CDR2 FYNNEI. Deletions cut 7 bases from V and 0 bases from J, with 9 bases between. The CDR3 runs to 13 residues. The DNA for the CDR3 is TGTGCCAGCATGGGGAAGTACCAAGAGACCCAGTACTTC. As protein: CASMGKYQETQYF.

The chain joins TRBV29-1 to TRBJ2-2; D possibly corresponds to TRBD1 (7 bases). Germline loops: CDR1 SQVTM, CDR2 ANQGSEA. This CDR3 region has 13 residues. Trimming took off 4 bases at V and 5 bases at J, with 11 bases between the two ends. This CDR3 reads CSVVTGRTGELFF. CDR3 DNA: TGCAGCGTTGTGACAGGGAGGACCGGGGAGCTGTTTTTT.

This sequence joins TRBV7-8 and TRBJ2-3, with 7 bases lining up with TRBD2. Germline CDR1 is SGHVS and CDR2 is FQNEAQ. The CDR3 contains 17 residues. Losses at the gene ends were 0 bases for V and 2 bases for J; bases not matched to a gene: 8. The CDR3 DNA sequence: TGTGCCAGCAGCTTAGCGGTACCGGGGGGTCTCACAGATACGCAGTATTTT. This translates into CASSLAVPGGLTDTQYF.

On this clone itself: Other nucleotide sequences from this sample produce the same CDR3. The CDR3 region has the DNA TGTGCCTGGAGCTTAGGGGCCGGGGAGCTGTTTTTT. It encodes CAWSLGAGELFF. The rearrangement uses TRBV30 and TRBJ2-2, with D possibly TRBD1 on 5 matching bases. This CDR3 is 12 amino acids long. Germline V gene sequence: CDR1 GTSNPN, CDR2 SVGIG (reference sequence). The germline V and J ends were trimmed by 3 bases and 6 bases, with 8 bases remaining between them.

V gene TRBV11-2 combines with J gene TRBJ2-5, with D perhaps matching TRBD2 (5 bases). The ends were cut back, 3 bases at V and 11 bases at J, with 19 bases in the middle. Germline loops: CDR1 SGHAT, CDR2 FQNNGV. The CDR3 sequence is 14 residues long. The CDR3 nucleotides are TGTGCCAGCAGCTTCCTAGCCCTCACCGGGGAGCAGTACTTC. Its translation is CASSFLALTGEQYF.

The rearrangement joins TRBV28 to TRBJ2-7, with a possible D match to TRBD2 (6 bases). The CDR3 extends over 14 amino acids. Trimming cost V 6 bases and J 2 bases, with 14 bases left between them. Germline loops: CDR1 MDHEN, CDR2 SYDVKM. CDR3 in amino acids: CASSRSGGTYEQYF. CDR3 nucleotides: TGTGCCAGCAGCCGTAGCGGAGGGACCTACGAGCAGTACTTC.

CDR3 sequence (DNA): TGTGCCAGCAGGGACAGATTTTCCTCAGATACGCAGTATTTT. Translated, it gives CASRDRFSSDTQYF. This chain uses TRBV2 with TRBJ2-3; possible D gene TRBD1, 6 bases. The CDR3 consists of 14 residues. The V end was cut by 6 bases, the J end by 4 bases, with 14 bases between. Germline CDR1 reads SNHLY; CDR2 reads FYNNEI.

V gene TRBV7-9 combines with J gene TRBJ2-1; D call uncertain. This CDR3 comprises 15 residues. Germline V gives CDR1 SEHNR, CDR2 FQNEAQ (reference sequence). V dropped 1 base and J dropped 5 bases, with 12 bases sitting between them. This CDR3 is CASSLGQAFHNEQFF. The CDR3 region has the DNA TGTGCCAGCAGCTTAGGACAAGCTTTCCACAATGAGCAGTTCTTC. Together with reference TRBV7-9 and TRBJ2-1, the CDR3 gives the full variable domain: DTGVSQNPRHKITKRGQNVTFRCDPISEHNRLYWYRQTLGQGPEFLTYFQNEAQLEKSRLLSDRFSAERPKGSFSTLEIQRTEQGDSAMYLCASSLGQAFHNEQFFGPGTRLTVL.

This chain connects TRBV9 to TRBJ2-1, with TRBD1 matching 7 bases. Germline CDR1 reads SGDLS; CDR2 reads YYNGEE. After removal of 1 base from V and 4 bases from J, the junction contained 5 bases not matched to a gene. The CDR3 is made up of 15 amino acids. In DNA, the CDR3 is TGTGCCAGCAGCGTATCAGGGGGTCTATACAATGAGCAGTTCTTC. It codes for CASSVSGGLYNEQFF.

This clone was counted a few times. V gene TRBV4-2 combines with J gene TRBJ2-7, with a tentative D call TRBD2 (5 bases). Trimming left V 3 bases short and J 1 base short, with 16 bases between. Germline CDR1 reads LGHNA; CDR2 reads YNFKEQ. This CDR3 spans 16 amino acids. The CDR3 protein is CASSHGRAFESYEQYF. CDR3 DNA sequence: TGTGCCAGCAGCCATGGGCGGGCGTTTGAGTCCTACGAGCAGTACTTC.

The CDR3 DNA reads as TGTGCCAGCAGCTCCCCAGACAGGCCGCGTGAAGCTTTCTTT. Protein: CASSSPDRPREAFF. This chain connects TRBV7-9 to TRBJ1-1, with D possibly TRBD1 on 6 matching bases. The germline gives CDR1 SEHNR, CDR2 FQNEAQ (reference sequence). Trimming pared 4 bases from V and 7 bases from J, leaving 16 bases between. There are 14 residues in the CDR3.

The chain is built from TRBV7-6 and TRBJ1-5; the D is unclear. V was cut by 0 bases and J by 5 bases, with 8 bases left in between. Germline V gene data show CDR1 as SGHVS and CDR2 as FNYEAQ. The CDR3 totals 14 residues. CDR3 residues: CASSLAGRHQPQHF. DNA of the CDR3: TGTGCCAGCAGCTTAGCAGGGAGACATCAGCCCCAGCATTTT. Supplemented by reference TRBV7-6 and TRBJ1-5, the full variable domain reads GAGVSQSPRYKVTKRGQDVALRCDPISGHVSLYWYRQALGQGPEFLTYFNYEAQQDKSGLPNDRFSAERPEGSISTLTIQRTEQRDSAMYRCASSLAGRHQPQHFGDGTRLSIL.

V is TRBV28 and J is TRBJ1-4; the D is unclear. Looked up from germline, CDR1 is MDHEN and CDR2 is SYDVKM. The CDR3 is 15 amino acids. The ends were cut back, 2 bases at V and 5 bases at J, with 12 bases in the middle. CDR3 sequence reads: CASSLRADRNEKLFF. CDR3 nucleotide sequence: TGTGCCAGCAGTTTACGGGCAGACCGAAATGAAAAACTGTTTTTT. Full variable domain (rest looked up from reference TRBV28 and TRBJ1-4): DVKVTQSSRYLVKRTGEKVFLECVQDMDHENMFWYRQDPGLGLRLIYFSYDVKMKEKGDIPEGYSVSREKKERFSLILESASTNQTSMYLCASSLRADRNEKLFFGSGTQLSVL.

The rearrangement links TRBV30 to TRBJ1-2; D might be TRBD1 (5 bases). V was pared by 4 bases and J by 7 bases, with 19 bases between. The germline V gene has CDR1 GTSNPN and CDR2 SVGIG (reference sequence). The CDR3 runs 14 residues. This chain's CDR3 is CAWNPTDPRGGYTF. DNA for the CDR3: TGTGCCTGGAACCCGACAGACCCTCGGGGTGGCTACACCTTC.

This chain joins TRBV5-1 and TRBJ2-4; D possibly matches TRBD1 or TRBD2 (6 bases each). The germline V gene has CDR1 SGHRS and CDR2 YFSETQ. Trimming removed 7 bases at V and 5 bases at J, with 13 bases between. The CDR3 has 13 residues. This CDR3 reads CASGGREENIQYF. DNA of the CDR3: TGCGCCAGCGGGGGCAGGGAGGAAAACATTCAGTACTTC.

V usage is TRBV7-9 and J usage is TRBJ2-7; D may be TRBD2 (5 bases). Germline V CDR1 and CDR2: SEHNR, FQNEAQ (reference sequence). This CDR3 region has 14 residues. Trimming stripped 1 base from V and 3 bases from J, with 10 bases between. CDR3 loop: CASSLENRGYEQYF. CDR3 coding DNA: TGTGCCAGCAGCTTAGAGAACCGGGGCTACGAGCAGTACTTC. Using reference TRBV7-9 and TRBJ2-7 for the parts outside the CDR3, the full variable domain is DTGVSQNPRHKITKRGQNVTFRCDPISEHNRLYWYRQTLGQGPEFLTYFQNEAQLEKSRLLSDRFSAERPKGSFSTLEIQRTEQGDSAMYLCASSLENRGYEQYFGPGTRLTVT.

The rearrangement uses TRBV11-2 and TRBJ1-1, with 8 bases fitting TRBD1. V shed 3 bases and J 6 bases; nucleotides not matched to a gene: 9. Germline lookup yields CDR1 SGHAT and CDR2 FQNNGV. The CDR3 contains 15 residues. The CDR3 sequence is CASSFPRGQESEAFF. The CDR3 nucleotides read TGTGCCAGCAGCTTCCCGAGGGGACAGGAATCTGAAGCTTTCTTT.